The present T cell receptor beta chain was sequenced within a study of post-analysis software for immune sequencing data. Study-wide results and limits: Patients had higher frequencies than controls of five or six TRBV segments, including TRBV5-6, TRBV5-1 and TRBV20-1.

CDR1 is SGHRS and CDR2 is YFSETQ in the germline V gene. The CDR3 totals 14 residues. V lost 0 bases and J 5 bases, leaving 11 bases between the germline ends. This clonotype came up a few times. Its antigen remains unknown. TCR beta cDNA libraries included unique molecular identifiers. From the PCR reads, TCRdb called clonotypes with MiXCR, one entry per CDR3 protein. In the table there are 550,000 to 700,000 distinct CDR3 sequences, around 47% of which are singletons. Sequencing was done on a sample of blood. V is TRBV5-1 and J is TRBJ1-2; D perhaps matches TRBD1 (6 bases). This sequence originates from a girl aged 10-17 years with multiple sclerosis. The CDR3 spells CASSLADTGYGYTF. The CDR3 region has the DNA TGCGCCAGCAGCTTGGCCGATACAGGGTATGGCTACACCTTC.